This T cell receptor (beta chain) was retrieved from a study of monozygotic twins with inflammatory bowel disease. Findings and limits, study-wide: The inverse Simpson measure of TCRbeta diversity was lower in IBD patients than in healthy co-twins. Support was absent for any single strong signal or clonotype linked to IBD.

TCRdb reprocessed the 5' RACE reads, with one entry per CDR3 protein and no DNA. The table lists 400,000 to 500,000 distinct CDR3 sequences. This CDR3 has 14 residues. Germline V CDR1 and CDR2: MNHNS, SASEGT. Concerning this clonotype itself: What it binds is unknown.

The receptor comes from a human donor with ulcerative colitis or Crohn's disease, or a healthy co-twin of an affected twin (not recorded which). Specimen: blood. The chain links TRBV6-1 to TRBJ1-3; lacking DNA, the TRBD1 call made by TCRdb goes unchecked. The CDR3 here is CASSFGGPGNTIYF.